A selection of T cell receptor beta chains follows, all from one sample in a study of a mutant IDH1 vaccine in newly diagnosed glioma. Libraries were prepared by immunoSEQ multiplex PCR; TCRdb keeps only in-frame clonotypes and omits some of them. This sample has some 30,000 clones; approximately 78% occur once, and the top ten carry 11%. Their specific antigens are unknown. The material was PBMCs, obtained from a glioma patient whose treatment included an IDH1 peptide vaccine. These TCRs come from a woman aged 40 to 49 with glioma. Each CDR3 is given with its conserved first and last residue. Each record gives: V gene, clone size, D gene, J gene, CDR3 DNA, CDR3 protein. D genes are given only for firm matches. Clone size is stated in some rows and not others, as once, few, many or a class when expanded.

TRBV27,once,.,TRBJ2-7,TGTGCCAGCAGGGGGATTACGGGCTACGAGCAGTACTTC,CASRGITGYEQYF
TRBV5-1,.,.,TRBJ1-5,TGCGCCAGCAGCTTGTCGGGGGATCAGCCCCAGCATTTT,CASSLSGDQPQHF
TRBV4-1,.,.,TRBJ1-3,TGCGCCAGCAGCCGCGTTACGACCAGCTCTGGAAACACCATATATTTT,CASSRVTTSSGNTIYF
TRBV19,.,.,TRBJ1-1,TGTGCCAGTAGTACTCAGGGGAACACTGAAGCTTTCTTT,CASSTQGNTEAFF
TRBV4-1,.,.,TRBJ2-2,TGCGCCAGCAGCCATCCCTCCGCGGGACCTAACACCGGGGAGCTGTTTTTT,CASSHPSAGPNTGELFF
TRBV10-3,.,TRBD1,TRBJ1-1,TGTGCCATCAGTGTACGGGACAGCATGAACACTGAAGCTTTCTTT,CAISVRDSMNTEAFF
TRBV10-3,.,.,TRBJ2-7,TGTGCCATCAGCCGACAGAGCTCCTACGAGCAGTACTTC,CAISRQSSYEQYF
TRBV13,.,.,TRBJ2-7,TGTGCCAGCAGATCCGGGGGAGGAAGCTACGAGCAGTACTTC,CASRSGGGSYEQYF
TRBV5-1,.,.,TRBJ2-7,TGCGCCAGCAGCTTGCGGTCAGGGCGCTACGAGCAGTACTTC,CASSLRSGRYEQYF
TRBV7-9,.,.,TRBJ2-7,TGTGCCAGCAGCTCCCCCCTGGAGGGGCCGCAATACGAGCAGTACTTC,CASSSPLEGPQYEQYF
TRBV5-6,.,.,TRBJ1-4,TGTGCCAGCAGCTCGACTTGGTGGGAAGAAAAACTGTTTTTT,CASSSTWWEEKLFF
TRBV15,.,.,TRBJ2-2,TGTGCCACCAGCAGAGGTCATAGGGATACCGGGGAGCTGTTTTTT,CATSRGHRDTGELFF
TRBV2,.,.,TRBJ2-5,TGTGCCAGCAGTGGGCGGGACCAAGAGACCCAGTACTTC,CASSGRDQETQYF
TRBV6-1,.,TRBD2,TRBJ2-5,TGTGCCAGCAGTGAAACTAGCGGGGGGGCGAAAGAGCAGTACTTC,CASSETSGGAKEQYF
TRBV30,.,TRBD1,TRBJ2-5,TGTGCTTCCCTTTCTACAGGGGGGTGGGAGACCCAGTACTTC,CASLSTGGWETQYF
TRBV27,.,TRBD2,TRBJ2-7,TGTGCCAGCAGTAGCGGGGGGGCCTTTGAGCAGTACTTC,CASSSGGAFEQYF
TRBV19,.,.,TRBJ2-5,TGTGCCAGTAGTACGGGACCGAACCAAGAGACCCAGTACTTC,CASSTGPNQETQYF
TRBV2,few,.,TRBJ1-2,TGTGCCAGCGAAGGGGGACTCTATGGCTACACCTTC,CASEGGLYGYTF
TRBV25-1,.,.,TRBJ2-2,TGTGCCAGCAGTGACCTGGAGGGACGTCCGAACACCGGGGAGCTGTTTTTT,CASSDLEGRPNTGELFF
TRBV10-3,.,.,TRBJ2-3,TGTGCCACCGGGGCGCCCCGCACAGATACGCAGTATTTT,CATGAPRTDTQYF
TRBV6-6,.,.,TRBJ1-6,TGTGCCAGCACCGGACTGCCAAATTCACCCCTCCACTTT,CASTGLPNSPLHF
TRBV4-1,once,TRBD2,TRBJ2-7,TGCGCCAGCAGCCTCAGAGCGGGGGAAACTAAGTCCTACGAGCAGTACTTC,CASSLRAGETKSYEQYF